Shown below are 10 T cell receptor beta chains from a single sample sequenced in a study of blood T cell repertoires in COVID-19. Only in-frame clones appear in the TCRdb table, and some are missing; sequencing was by immunoSEQ multiplex PCR. Altogether about 210,000 clones are present, about 91% being singletons, with the ten largest covering approximately 1.2%. The specimen was peripheral blood. Every receptor here comes from a man aged 25 to 40 with acute or convalescent COVID-19.

The CDR3 sequence: CASSLTTGLAGAYEQYF. The CDR3, as DNA: TGTGCCAGCAGCTTGACCACAGGACTAGCGGGAGCCTACGAGCAGTACTTC. The chain joins TRBV5-4 to TRBJ2-7; 13 positions agree with TRBD2. The CDR3 runs 17 residues. The ends lost 1 base at V and 2 bases at J; junction bases unmatched: 6. Germline V gene data show CDR1 as SGHNT and CDR2 as YYREEE (reference sequence).

The J gene is TRBJ2-7, the V gene TRBV6-5; D unclear. Germline CDR1 MNHEY, CDR2 SVGAGI. The V gene lost 0 bases and the J gene lost 6 bases, with 18 bases spanning the gap. The CDR3 extends over 16 amino acids. The DNA for the CDR3 is TGTGCCAGCAGTTACTCGTGGAGTCGGTTGTTGGGCGAGCAGTACTTC. This gives the protein CASSYSWSRLLGEQYF.

The chain is built from TRBV6-4 and TRBJ2-3; tentatively, D is TRBD2 (6 bases). The CDR3 has 17 amino acids. Between the trimmed V and J ends, which lost 7 bases and 5 bases, there was a span of 25 bases. CDR1 and CDR2 from the germline V gene are MRHNA and SNTAGT. The CDR3 here is CASIPRGLPKFGDTQYF. The DNA for the CDR3 is TGTGCCAGCATCCCTCGGGGACTCCCGAAGTTTGGAGATACGCAGTATTTT.

The rearrangement uses TRBV4-1 and TRBJ2-1; TRBD2 aligns across 8 bases. Germline loops: CDR1 MGHRA, CDR2 YSYEKL. J gave up 5 bases and V 0 bases, and 9 bases lay outside the gene matches. The CDR3 length is 17 residues. CDR3 protein: CASSQDYSGGLHNEQFF. The CDR3, as DNA: TGCGCCAGCAGCCAAGATTACTCGGGAGGGCTCCACAATGAGCAGTTCTTC.

The chain has TRBV3-1 (or the pseudogene TRBV3-2) and TRBJ2-4; D uncertain. V lost 3 bases and J lost 4, with 13 bases in between. The CDR3 has 15 residues. Germline CDR1 reads LGHDT; CDR2 reads YNNKEL (reference sequence). The chain's CDR3 is CASSHGEANKNIQYF. The DNA of the CDR3 is TGTGCCAGCAGCCATGGAGAGGCCAATAAAAACATTCAGTACTTC.

This clone was seen only a few times. This sequence joins TRBV11-1 and TRBJ2-2, with TRBD1 as a possible D gene (5 bases). Trimming took 2 bases from V and 6 from J, leaving 13 bases between them. The V gene's germline CDR1 is SGHAT and CDR2 FQDESV (reference sequence). This CDR3 is built from 15 residues. CDR3 in amino acids: CASSLRTSYAGELFF. Written as DNA, the CDR3 is TGTGCCAGCAGCTTACGGACATCATACGCCGGGGAGCTGTTTTTT.

V is TRBV5-1 and J is TRBJ2-5; maybe TRBD2 (7 bases). The length of the CDR3 is 14 residues. CDR1 and CDR2 from the germline V gene are SGHRS and YFSETQ. V gave up 4 bases and J gave up 0 bases, with 10 bases separating them. CDR3 residues: CASSGGDNQETQYF. CDR3 coding DNA: TGCGCCAGCAGCGGGGGGGACAACCAAGAGACCCAGTACTTC.

The rearrangement joins TRBV5-4 to TRBJ2-3, with D possibly TRBD2 on 6 matching bases. The CDR3 is made up of 14 amino acids. Germline V CDR1 and CDR2: SGHNT, YYREEE (reference sequence). V lost 4 bases, J lost 0 bases, and 9 bases lay in between. The CDR3 DNA reads as TGTGCCAGCAGCGTCGGGACTAGCACAGATACGCAGTATTTT. Residues: CASSVGTSTDTQYF.

The chain employs TRBV5-1 and TRBJ1-2; 9 positions agree with TRBD1. V trimming: 5 bases; J trimming: 4 bases; junction bases outside the gene matches: 9. The CDR3 sequence is 15 residues long. CDR1 and CDR2 from the germline V gene are SGHRS and YFSETQ. The CDR3 DNA reads TGCGCCAGCAGGGTGAGGACAGGGGCCCTCTATGGCTACACCTTC. Protein product: CASRVRTGALYGYTF.

The chain couples TRBV3-1 (or the pseudogene TRBV3-2) to TRBJ1-3; 8 bases agree with TRBD1. Germline trimming cut 4 bases from V and 3 bases from J; bases unmatched to any gene: 5. Germline assignment: CDR1 LGHDT and CDR2 YNNKEL (reference sequence). The length of the CDR3 is 15 residues. The DNA for the CDR3 is TGTGCCAGCAGCCCCTCGACAGGGGTTGGAAACACCATATATTTT. It yields the protein CASSPSTGVGNTIYF.